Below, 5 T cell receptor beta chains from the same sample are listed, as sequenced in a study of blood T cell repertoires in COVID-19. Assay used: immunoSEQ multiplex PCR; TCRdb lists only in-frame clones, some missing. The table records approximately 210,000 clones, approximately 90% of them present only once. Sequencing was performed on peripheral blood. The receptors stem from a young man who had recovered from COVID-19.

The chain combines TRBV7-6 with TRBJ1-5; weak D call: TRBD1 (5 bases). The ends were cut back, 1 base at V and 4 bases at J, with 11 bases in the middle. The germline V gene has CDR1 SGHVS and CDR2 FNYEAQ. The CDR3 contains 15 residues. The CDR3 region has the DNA TGTGCCAGCAGCTTAGTCAAGGGGCGAAATCAGCCCCAGCATTTT. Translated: CASSLVKGRNQPQHF.

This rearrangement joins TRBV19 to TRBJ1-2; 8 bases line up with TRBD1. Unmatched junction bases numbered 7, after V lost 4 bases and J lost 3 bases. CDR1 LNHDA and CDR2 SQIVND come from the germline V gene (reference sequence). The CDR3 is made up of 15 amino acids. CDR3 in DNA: TGTGCCAGTAGTACCGCTACAGGGGGACACTATGGCTACACCTTC. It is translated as CASSTATGGHYGYTF.

CDR3 DNA sequence: TGTGCCAGCAGCACTGGTGACAGGCAGAACTATGGCTACACCTTC. This codes for CASSTGDRQNYGYTF. The chain employs TRBV7-9 and TRBJ1-2, with D possibly matching TRBD1 (6 bases). Germline V CDR1 and CDR2: SEHNR, FQNEAQ (reference sequence). There are 15 residues in the CDR3. V was trimmed by 5 bases and J by 2 bases, leaving 15 bases between them.

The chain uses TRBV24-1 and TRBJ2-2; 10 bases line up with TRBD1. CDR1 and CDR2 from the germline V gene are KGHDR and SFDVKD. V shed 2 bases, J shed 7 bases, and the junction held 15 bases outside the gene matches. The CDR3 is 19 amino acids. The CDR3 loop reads CATSDSLGQGVFSLGELFF. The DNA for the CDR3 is TGTGCCACCAGTGATTCGCTTGGACAGGGGGTGTTTTCTCTCGGGGAGCTGTTTTTT.

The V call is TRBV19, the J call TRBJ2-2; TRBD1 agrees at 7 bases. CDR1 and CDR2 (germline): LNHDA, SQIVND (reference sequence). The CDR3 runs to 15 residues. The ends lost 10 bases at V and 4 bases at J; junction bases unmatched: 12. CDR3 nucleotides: TGTGCCAATCCGATAGGGGGCTCGGGCACCGGGGAGCTGTTTTTT. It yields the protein CANPIGGSGTGELFF.